The sequence of this T cell receptor beta chain was determined in a study of blood T cell repertoires in COVID-19. Study summary: Nucleic acid was either cDNA or gDNA, and it came from T cells, B-cell-depleted T cells, or PBMCs.

This clone was recorded once. Repertoires were generated with immunoSEQ multiplex PCR, while TCRdb's copy carries only in-frame clones and drops some. Here the sample spans around 18,000 clones, approximately 92% being singletons. This CDR3 contains 16 residues. Trimming removed 3 bases at V and 7 bases at J, with 16 bases between. Per the germline V gene, CDR1 is SGHAT and CDR2 is FQDESV (reference sequence). The receptor was isolated from a man aged 60 to 69 with active COVID-19. The rearrangement links TRBV11-1 to TRBJ1-6; D remains unclear. Sequencing input: peripheral blood. The CDR3 is CASSFGSGIGNSPLHF. Written as DNA, the CDR3 is TGTGCCAGCAGCTTTGGGTCGGGGATCGGCAATTCACCCCTCCACTTT.